This TCR beta chain was obtained from a study of T cell responses to AZD1222 COVID-19 vaccine. This table comes from immunoSEQ multiplex PCR, and its TCRdb copy is limited to in-frame clones, with some not included. The sample lists roughly 140,000 clones, around 87% seen once, with about a tenth in the top ten. This specimen was peripheral blood, taken 28 days after the second AZD1222 dose. The TCR originated in an adult who received the AZD1222 COVID-19 vaccine.

CDR3 amino acids: CASSSLGREVHEQYF. CDR3 DNA sequence: TGCGCCAGCAGCTCCTTGGGGCGGGAGGTGCACGAGCAGTACTTC. This chain uses TRBV5-1 with TRBJ2-7, with TRBD2 matching over 8 bases. This CDR3 region has 15 residues. Unmatched junction bases numbered 10, after V lost 3 bases and J lost 5 bases. Germline CDR1 SGHRS, CDR2 YFSETQ.